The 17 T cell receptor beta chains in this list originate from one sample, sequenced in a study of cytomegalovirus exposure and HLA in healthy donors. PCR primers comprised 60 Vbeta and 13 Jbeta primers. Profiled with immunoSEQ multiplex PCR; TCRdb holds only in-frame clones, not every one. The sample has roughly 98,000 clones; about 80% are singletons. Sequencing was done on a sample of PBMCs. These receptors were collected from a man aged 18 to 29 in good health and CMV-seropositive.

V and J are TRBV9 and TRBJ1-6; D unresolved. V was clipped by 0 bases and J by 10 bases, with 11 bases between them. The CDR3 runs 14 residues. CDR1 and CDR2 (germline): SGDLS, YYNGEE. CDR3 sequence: CASSVEQENSPLHF. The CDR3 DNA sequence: TGTGCCAGCAGCGTAGAGCAGGAAAACTCACCCCTCCACTTT. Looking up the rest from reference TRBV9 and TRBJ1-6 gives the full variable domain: DSGVTQTPKHLITATGQRVTLRCSPRSGDLSVYWYQQSLDQGLQFLIQYYNGEERAKGNILERFSAQQFPDLHSELNLSSLELGDSALYFCASSVEQENSPLHFGNGTRLTVT.

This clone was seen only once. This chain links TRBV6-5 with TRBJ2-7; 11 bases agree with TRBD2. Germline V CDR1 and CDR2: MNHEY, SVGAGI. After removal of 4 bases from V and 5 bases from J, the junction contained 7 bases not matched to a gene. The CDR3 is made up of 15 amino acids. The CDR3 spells CASSSPSGGMDEQYF. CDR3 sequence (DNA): TGTGCCAGCAGTTCGCCTAGCGGGGGGATGGACGAGCAGTACTTC.

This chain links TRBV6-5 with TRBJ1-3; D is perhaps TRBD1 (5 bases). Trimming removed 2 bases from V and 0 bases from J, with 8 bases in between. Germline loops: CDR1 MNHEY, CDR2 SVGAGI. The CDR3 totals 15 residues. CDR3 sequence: CASSYLGPSGNTIYF. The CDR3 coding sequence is TGTGCCAGCAGTTACCTGGGGCCCTCTGGAAACACCATATATTTT.

CDR3 in DNA: TGTGCCAGCAGCTATGGACAGGGCGCCCTCCACTTT. Translated: CASSYGQGALHF. The chain recombines TRBV7-9 with TRBJ1-6, with TRBD1 matching over 8 bases. Germline CDR1 SEHNR, CDR2 FQNEAQ (reference sequence). The CDR3 extends over 12 amino acids. Trimming took 4 bases from V and 14 from J; bases not matched to a gene: 4.

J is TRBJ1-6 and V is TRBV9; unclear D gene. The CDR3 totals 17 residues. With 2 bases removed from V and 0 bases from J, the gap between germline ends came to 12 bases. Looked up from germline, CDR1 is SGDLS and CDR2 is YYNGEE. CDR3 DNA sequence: TGTGCCAGCAGCGTGGAGGGTGGGTCCTCCTATAATTCACCCCTCCACTTT. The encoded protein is CASSVEGGSSYNSPLHF.

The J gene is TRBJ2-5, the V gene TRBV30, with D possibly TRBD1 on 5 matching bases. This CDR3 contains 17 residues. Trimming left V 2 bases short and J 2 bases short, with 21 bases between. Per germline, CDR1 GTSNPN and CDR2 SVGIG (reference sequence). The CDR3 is CAWSLGASLRGQETQYF. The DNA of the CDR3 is TGTGCCTGGAGTTTAGGGGCTAGTCTCCGTGGGCAAGAGACCCAGTACTTC.

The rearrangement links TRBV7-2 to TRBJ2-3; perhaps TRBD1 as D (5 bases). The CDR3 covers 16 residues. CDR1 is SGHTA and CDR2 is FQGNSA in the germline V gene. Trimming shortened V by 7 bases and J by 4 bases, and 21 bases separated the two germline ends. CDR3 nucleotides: TGTGCCAGCACCCTCGGCCCCTTTACAGGTCCAGATACGCAGTATTTT. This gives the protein CASTLGPFTGPDTQYF.

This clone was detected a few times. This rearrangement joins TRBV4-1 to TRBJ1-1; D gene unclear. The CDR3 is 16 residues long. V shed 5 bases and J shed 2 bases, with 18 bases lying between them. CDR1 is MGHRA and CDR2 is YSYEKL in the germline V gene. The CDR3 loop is CASSLVAALFNTEAFF. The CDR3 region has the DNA TGCGCCAGCAGCTTAGTAGCGGCGCTCTTCAACACTGAAGCTTTCTTT.

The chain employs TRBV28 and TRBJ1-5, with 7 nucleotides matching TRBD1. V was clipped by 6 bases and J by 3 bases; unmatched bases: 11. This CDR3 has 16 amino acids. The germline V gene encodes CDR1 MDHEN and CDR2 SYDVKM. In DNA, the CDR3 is TGTGCCAGCAGCACCCTCGGACAGGACCCCAATCAGCCCCAGCATTTT. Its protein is CASSTLGQDPNQPQHF.

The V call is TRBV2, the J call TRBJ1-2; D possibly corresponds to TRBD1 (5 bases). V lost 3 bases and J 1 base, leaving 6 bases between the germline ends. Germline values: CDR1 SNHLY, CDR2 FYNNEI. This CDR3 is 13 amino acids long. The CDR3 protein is CASSEGGNYGYTF. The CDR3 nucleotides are TGTGCCAGCAGTGAGGGGGGTAACTATGGCTACACCTTC.

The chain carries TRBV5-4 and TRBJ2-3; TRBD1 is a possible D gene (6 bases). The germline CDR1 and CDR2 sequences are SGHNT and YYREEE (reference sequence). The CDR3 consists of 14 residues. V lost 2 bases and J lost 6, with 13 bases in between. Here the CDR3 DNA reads TGTGCCAGCAGCTTTCCAGGGGCCCTCGATACGCAGTATTTT. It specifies CASSFPGALDTQYF.

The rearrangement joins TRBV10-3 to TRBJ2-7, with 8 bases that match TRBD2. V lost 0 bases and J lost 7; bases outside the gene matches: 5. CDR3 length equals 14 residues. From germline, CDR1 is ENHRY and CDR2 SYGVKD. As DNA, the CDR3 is TGTGCCATCAGTGAGTCAGGGACTAGAGATGAGCAGTACTTC. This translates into CAISESGTRDEQYF.

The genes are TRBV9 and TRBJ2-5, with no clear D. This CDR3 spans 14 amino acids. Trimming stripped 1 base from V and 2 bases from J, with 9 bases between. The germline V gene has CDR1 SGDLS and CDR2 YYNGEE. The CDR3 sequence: CASSVKPTQETQYF. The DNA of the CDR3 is TGTGCCAGCAGCGTAAAGCCTACTCAAGAGACCCAGTACTTC.

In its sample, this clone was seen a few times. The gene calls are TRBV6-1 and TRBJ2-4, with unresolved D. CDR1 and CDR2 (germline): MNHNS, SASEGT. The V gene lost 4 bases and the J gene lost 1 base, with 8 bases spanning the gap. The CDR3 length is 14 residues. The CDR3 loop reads CASSGGSAKNIQYF. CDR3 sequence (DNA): TGTGCCAGCAGTGGAGGTTCCGCCAAAAACATTCAGTACTTC.

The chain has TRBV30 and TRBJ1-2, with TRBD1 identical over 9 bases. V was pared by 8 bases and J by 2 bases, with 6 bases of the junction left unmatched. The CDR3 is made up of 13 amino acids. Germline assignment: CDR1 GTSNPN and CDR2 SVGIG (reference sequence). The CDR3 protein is CALDRGRNYGYTF. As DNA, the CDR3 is TGTGCCCTGGACAGGGGAAGAAACTATGGCTACACCTTC.

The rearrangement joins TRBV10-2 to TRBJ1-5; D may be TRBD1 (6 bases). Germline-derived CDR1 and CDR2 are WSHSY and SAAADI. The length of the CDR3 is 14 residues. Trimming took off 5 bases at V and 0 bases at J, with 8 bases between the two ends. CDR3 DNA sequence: TGCGCCAGCAGTTCAGGGGTTAGCAATCAGCCCCAGCATTTT. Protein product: CASSSGVSNQPQHF.

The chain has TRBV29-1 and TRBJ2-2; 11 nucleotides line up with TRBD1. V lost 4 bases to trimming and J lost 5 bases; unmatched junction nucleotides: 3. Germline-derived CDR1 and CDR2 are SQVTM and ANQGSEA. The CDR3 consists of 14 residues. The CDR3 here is CSVGTGGVTGELFF. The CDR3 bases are TGCAGCGTTGGGACAGGGGGCGTTACCGGGGAGCTGTTTTTT.